A single sample is the source of the 8 T cell receptor beta chains below, sequenced in a study of shared clonotypes between healthy human individuals. Some clones are missing from TCRdb's copy, which holds only in-frame ones; the method was immunoSEQ multiplex PCR. The data show about 1.5 million clones, 98% seen once. The sequenced sample consisted of naive CD4+ T cells sorted from blood. Subset meaning: CD45RA+ positively selected. Receptor source: a man in his thirties or forties in good health.

The chain employs TRBV7-2 and TRBJ2-5; D call uncertain. The CDR3 totals 13 residues. Trimming took off 1 base at V and 13 bases at J, with 16 bases between the two ends. CDR1 is SGHTA, CDR2 FQGNSA, per germline. The CDR3 DNA reads TGTGCCAGCAGCTTAGGATGGCCGGGCCAAAGGTACTTC. The encoded protein is CASSLGWPGQRYF.

This chain connects TRBV6-1 to TRBJ2-7; tentative D call: TRBD2 (7 bases). V shed 0 bases and J shed 3 bases, with 15 bases lying between them. This CDR3 is built from 16 residues. Germline V gene sequence: CDR1 MNHNS, CDR2 SASEGT. CDR3 nucleotide sequence: TGTGCCAGCAGTGAAGCGCCGGGGGGCGCAGGCTACGAGCAGTACTTC. It specifies CASSEAPGGAGYEQYF.

The CDR3 spells CAISVGGAGSYEQYF. CDR3 nucleotides: TGTGCCATCAGTGTCGGTGGGGCCGGGTCCTACGAGCAGTACTTC. The chain is built from TRBV10-3 and TRBJ2-7, with D possibly matching TRBD1 (5 bases). Germline CDR1 ENHRY, CDR2 SYGVKD. This CDR3 has 15 amino acids. Trimming stripped 4 bases from V and 1 base from J, with 14 bases between.

The chain couples TRBV5-4 to TRBJ2-6, with D unclear. V dropped 5 bases and J dropped 4 bases, with 7 bases sitting between them. Germline V gives CDR1 SGHNT, CDR2 YYREEE (reference sequence). The CDR3 consists of 13 residues. CDR3 bases: TGTGCCAGCAGGGCCCCGGGGGCCAACGTCCTGACTTTC. This gives the protein CASRAPGANVLTF.

The rearrangement uses TRBV11-1 and TRBJ2-7; D is ambiguous. Germline-derived CDR1 and CDR2 are SGHAT and FQDESV (reference sequence). V was trimmed by 3 bases and J by 3 bases, leaving 9 bases between them. The CDR3 has 13 residues. The chain's CDR3 is CASSFPESYEQYF. In nucleotides, the CDR3 is TGTGCCAGCAGCTTCCCCGAGAGCTACGAGCAGTACTTC.

The chain has TRBV6-1 and TRBJ2-2; a possible D gene is TRBD2 (6 bases). There are 14 residues in the CDR3. The ends were cut back, 4 bases at V and 7 bases at J, with 13 bases in the middle. Germline CDR1 MNHNS, CDR2 SASEGT. The DNA of the CDR3 is TGTGCCAGCAGTGTCTGGGGGGTGGGCGGGGAGCTGTTTTTT. Residues: CASSVWGVGGELFF.

This clone was observed a single time. The V call is TRBV30, the J call TRBJ2-7; D call uncertain. Germline V gives CDR1 GTSNPN, CDR2 SVGIG (reference sequence). Trimming left V 8 bases short and J 0 bases short, with 11 bases between. The CDR3 has 12 residues. CDR3 residues: CAHGLSSYEQYF. The CDR3 nucleotides read TGTGCCCACGGCCTATCCTCCTACGAGCAGTACTTC.

CDR3 in amino acids: CASSLRDRGNTGELFF. CDR3 in DNA: TGTGCCAGCAGTTTACGGGACAGGGGCAACACCGGGGAGCTGTTTTTT. The chain recombines TRBV28 with TRBJ2-2; 10 bases align to TRBD1. Germline V gene sequence: CDR1 MDHEN, CDR2 SYDVKM. V was clipped by 2 bases and J by 2 bases; unmatched bases: 2. This CDR3 region has 16 residues.